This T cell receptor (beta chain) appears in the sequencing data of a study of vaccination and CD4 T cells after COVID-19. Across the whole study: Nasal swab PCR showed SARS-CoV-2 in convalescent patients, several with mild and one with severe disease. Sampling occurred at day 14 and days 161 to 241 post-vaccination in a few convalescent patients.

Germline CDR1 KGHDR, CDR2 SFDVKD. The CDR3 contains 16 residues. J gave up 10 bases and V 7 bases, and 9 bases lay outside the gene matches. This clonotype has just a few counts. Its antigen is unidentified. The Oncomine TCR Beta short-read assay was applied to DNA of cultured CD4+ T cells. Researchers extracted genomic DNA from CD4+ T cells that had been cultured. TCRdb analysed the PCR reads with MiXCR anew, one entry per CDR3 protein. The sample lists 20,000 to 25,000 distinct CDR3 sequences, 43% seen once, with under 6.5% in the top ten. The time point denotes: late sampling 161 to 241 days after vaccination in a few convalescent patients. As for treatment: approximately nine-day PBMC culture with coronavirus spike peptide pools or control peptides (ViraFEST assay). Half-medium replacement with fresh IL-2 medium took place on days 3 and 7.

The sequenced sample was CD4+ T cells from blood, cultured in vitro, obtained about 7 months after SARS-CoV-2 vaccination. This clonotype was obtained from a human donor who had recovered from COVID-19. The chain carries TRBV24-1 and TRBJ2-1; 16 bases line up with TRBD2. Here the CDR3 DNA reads TGTGCCACCAGGAGGGGGGGACTAGCGGGAGGGGGCGAGCAGTTCTTC. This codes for CATRRGGLAGGGEQFF.